This TCR beta chain was sequenced in a study of radiation and T cells in renal cell carcinoma. The repertoire was sequenced with immunoSEQ multiplex PCR; TCRdb's copy has only in-frame clones and lacks some. The table shows about 140,000 clones, with around nine tenths occurring only once. The CDR3 is made up of 15 amino acids. Germline loops: CDR1 MNHNS, CDR2 SASEGT. V was trimmed by 6 bases and J by 7 bases, leaving 19 bases between them. The study, taken as a whole, reports: In blood, top tumor clones expanded by 2 weeks, shrinking by 4.

A note on this clone: The antigen is unknown.

Time point reported: blood 4 weeks post-SBRT, at nephrectomy. Treatment denoted: 15 Gy SBRT to primary tumor, nephrectomy 4 weeks later. Radiation-treated patients gave blood at baseline, week 2 and week 4. The tumor was a clear cell renal cell carcinoma. The rearrangement uses TRBV6-1 and TRBJ1-5; tentative D call: TRBD1 (5 bases). This receptor was taken from a woman aged 45-59 years with renal cell carcinoma. The source material was blood, sampled from a patient whose treatment included radiotherapy and nephrectomy. DNA of the CDR3: TGTGCCAGCAGGGGTAGGATGGGAGGGGTGCAGCCCCAGCATTTT. Encoded protein: CASRGRMGGVQPQHF.